This T cell receptor (beta chain) was recovered during a study of blood T cell repertoires in COVID-19. Study-wide context: There were acute and convalescent COVID-19 samples, and they came from the United States, Italy and Spain. The analysed material was cDNA or gDNA that came from T cells, B-cell-depleted T cells, or PBMCs.

Original data processing: It was from reference gene primer amplification that nucleated cell counts were estimated. Clones were sequenced by immunoSEQ multiplex PCR, and TCRdb holds only the in-frame ones, with some missing. V and J calls plus clone size are reproduced from that table; the DNA served to infer D and trimming. The sample records tens of thousands of clones, about 77% being singletons. CDR1 and CDR2 from the germline V gene are SGHDT and YYEEEE. The CDR3 spans 16 residues. The junction had 5 bases not matched to a gene; V was cut back by 7 bases and J by 0 bases. The receptor's source is a man aged 60-69 years with acute or convalescent COVID-19. V and J are TRBV5-6 and TRBJ1-3; the match to TRBD1 covers 12 bases. The sequencing sample was made of peripheral blood. The CDR3 DNA is TGTGCCAGCCGGGACAGGGGGCAAGGCTCTGGAAACACCATATATTTT. Its translation is CASRDRGQGSGNTIYF.